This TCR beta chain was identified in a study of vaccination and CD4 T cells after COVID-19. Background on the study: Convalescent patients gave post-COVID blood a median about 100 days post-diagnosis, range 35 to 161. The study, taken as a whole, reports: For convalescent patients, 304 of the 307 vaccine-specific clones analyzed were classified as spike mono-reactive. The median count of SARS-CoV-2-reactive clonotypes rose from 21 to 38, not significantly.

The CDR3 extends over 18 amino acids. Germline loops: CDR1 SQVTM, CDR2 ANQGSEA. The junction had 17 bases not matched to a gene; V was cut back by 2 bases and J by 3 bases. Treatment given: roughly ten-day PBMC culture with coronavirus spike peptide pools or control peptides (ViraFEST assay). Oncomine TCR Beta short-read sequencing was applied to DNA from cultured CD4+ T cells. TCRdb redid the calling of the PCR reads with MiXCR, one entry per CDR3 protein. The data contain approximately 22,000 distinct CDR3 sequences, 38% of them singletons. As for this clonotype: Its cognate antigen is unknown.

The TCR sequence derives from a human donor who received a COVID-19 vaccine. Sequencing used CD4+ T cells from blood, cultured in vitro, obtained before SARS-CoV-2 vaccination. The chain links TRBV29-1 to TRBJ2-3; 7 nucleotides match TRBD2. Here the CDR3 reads CSVENLRQSGAGTDTQYF. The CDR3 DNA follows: TGCAGCGTTGAAAACCTTCGACAAAGCGGGGCGGGGACAGATACGCAGTATTTT.